This T cell receptor beta chain was identified in a study of post-analysis software for immune sequencing data. On the study more broadly: Disease trajectories encompassed relapsing-remitting, secondary progressive and progressive-relapsing multiple sclerosis.

The library was made from cDNA and included unique molecular identifiers. When roughly 0.9 to 10 million T cells were used, they gave approximately 450,000 cDNA molecules. TCRdb re-derived calls from the PCR reads in MiXCR, one entry per CDR3 protein. The sample has 820,000 or so distinct CDR3 sequences, under 70% seen once; the top ten hold around 4.5%. Study-level points and caveats: Diversity measured as normalized Chao1 was significantly lower in multiple sclerosis patients than in controls. Strong co-clustering by F measure linked samples that shared a preparation batch.

This clonotype was seen a single time. Its antigen is unidentified. The specimen was blood. The sequence derives from a girl under 18 with multiple sclerosis.

DNA for the CDR3: TGTGCCAGCAGCTTGACACTCCACTTCGCGGGCACTGAAGCTTTCTTT. Its protein product is CASSLTLHFAGTEAFF. The chain couples TRBV5-5 to TRBJ1-1; D is ambiguous. V lost 1 base to trimming and J lost 4 bases, with 17 bases between them. The germline gives CDR1 SGHKS, CDR2 YYEKEE (reference sequence). There are 16 residues in the CDR3.